This T cell receptor beta chain was captured by sequencing in a study of PD-1 blockade in classical Hodgkin lymphoma. Findings and caveats of the study: Repertoire difference causes, possibly disease activity or prior therapy, remain undefined. The study reported lower baseline TCR diversity in newly diagnosed patients than in healthy donors.

Here immunoSEQ multiplex PCR was the method, and the copy in TCRdb shows in-frame clones only, minus some. This table has tens of thousands of clones, approximately 93% appearing once. About this clone: Antigen: not known.

Time point meaning: newly diagnosed, previously untreated cHL patient sample. A comparison was provided by newly diagnosed, untreated classical Hodgkin lymphoma PBMCs. The ends were cut back, 6 bases at V and 3 bases at J, with 7 bases in the middle. The germline V gene has CDR1 SGHRS and CDR2 YFSETQ. The CDR3 totals 11 residues. Input material: peripheral blood mononuclear cells (PBMCs). The sequence was obtained from a human donor with classical Hodgkin lymphoma. V usage is TRBV5-1 and J usage is TRBJ2-7; D remains unclear. CDR3: CASTNGYEQYF. DNA for the CDR3: TGCGCCAGCACGAATGGCTACGAGCAGTACTTC.